A selection of T cell receptor beta chains follows, all from one sample in a study of T cell responses to AZD1222 COVID-19 vaccine. Only in-frame clones appear in the TCRdb table, and some are missing; sequencing was by immunoSEQ multiplex PCR. The sample shows tens of thousands of clones, about 82% of them seen only once. The sample consisted of peripheral blood, taken 28 days after the second AZD1222 dose. These receptor sequences come from an adult who received the AZD1222 COVID-19 vaccine. Both conserved end residues are part of each CDR3. A D gene is named only where the DNA matches it firmly. Rows may omit the clone size; those that give it use once, few, many or a size class.

D gene,J gene,V gene,clone size,CDR3 protein,CDR3 DNA
.,TRBJ2-1,TRBV27,.,CASSLSSGNEQFF,TGTGCCAGCAGTTTATCGTCAGGCAATGAGCAGTTCTTC
.,TRBJ2-1,TRBV6-2/TRBV6-3,.,CASSYSEKDEQFF,TGTGCCAGCAGTTACTCTGAAAAAGATGAGCAGTTCTTC
.,TRBJ1-1,TRBV12-3/TRBV12-4,.,CASSGTTEAFF,TGTGCCAGCAGTGGGACAACTGAAGCTTTCTTT
.,TRBJ1-6,TRBV30,.,CAWAATGSPLHF,TGTGCCTGGGCCGCCACGGGGTCACCCCTCCACTTT
TRBD1,TRBJ1-4,TRBV30,few,CAWTDREGKLFF,TGTGCCTGGACGGACAGGGAAGGAAAACTGTTTTTT
.,TRBJ1-1,TRBV12-3/TRBV12-4,.,CASSFGPGEAFF,TGTGCCAGCAGTTTCGGACCGGGCGAAGCTTTCTTT
.,TRBJ1-1,TRBV7-9,.,CASASQRGRSEAFF,TGTGCCAGCGCTAGCCAACGGGGAAGGTCTGAAGCTTTCTTT
.,TRBJ1-1,TRBV5-1,.,CASSPDSNTEAFF,TGCGCCAGCAGCCCGGATTCGAACACTGAAGCTTTCTTT
.,TRBJ1-4,TRBV29-1,.,CSVVLLRREKLFF,TGCAGCGTTGTGCTCTTACGGAGGGAAAAACTGTTTTTT
.,TRBJ1-2,TRBV4-2,.,CASSQETEFYGYTF,TGTGCCAGCAGCCAAGAGACGGAGTTCTATGGCTACACCTTC
.,TRBJ1-2,TRBV5-4,.,CASSLGRGGQDLNYGYTF,TGTGCCAGCAGCTTGGGGCGGGGGGGTCAGGACTTAAACTATGGCTACACCTTC
TRBD1,TRBJ2-2,TRBV19,once,CASSGAGTGSTGELFF,TGTGCCAGTAGTGGCGCCGGGACAGGGTCCACCGGGGAGCTGTTTTTT
TRBD1,TRBJ2-1,TRBV28,.,CASLSGTGTYEQFF,TGTGCCAGCCTTTCCGGGACAGGGACCTATGAGCAGTTCTTC
.,TRBJ1-5,TRBV7-9,once,CASSLGRPNNQPQHF,TGTGCCAGCAGCTTAGGCAGGCCAAACAATCAGCCCCAGCATTTT
.,TRBJ2-7,TRBV7-9,.,CASSRGQLFSYEQYF,TGTGCCAGCAGCCGAGGACAGTTGTTCTCCTACGAGCAGTACTTC
.,TRBJ2-7,TRBV7-9,.,CASSPQDEQYF,TGTGCCAGCAGCCCGCAGGACGAGCAGTACTTC
TRBD1,TRBJ1-4,TRBV5-1,.,CASSLAPTGEGEKLFF,TGCGCCAGCAGCTTGGCCCCGACAGGGGAAGGTGAAAAACTGTTTTTT
TRBD2,TRBJ2-1,TRBV19,.,CASSPPLRASGGNEQFF,TGTGCCAGTAGTCCGCCGTTGAGGGCTAGCGGGGGGAATGAGCAGTTCTTC
TRBD1,TRBJ2-5,TRBV7-3,.,CASSLGGTGVETQYF,TGTGCCAGCAGCTTAGGAGGGACAGGGGTCGAGACCCAGTACTTC
TRBD1,TRBJ1-2,TRBV4-3,.,CASSPSRDRDGYTF,TGCGCCAGCAGCCCCAGTCGGGACAGAGATGGCTACACCTTC
TRBD2,TRBJ2-2,TRBV5-1,.,CASQGPGGTGELFF,TGCGCCAGCCAGGGACCGGGAGGCACCGGGGAGCTGTTTTTT
.,TRBJ1-1,TRBV18,.,CASSPPFGTSSAEAFF,TGTGCCAGCTCACCACCCTTCGGTACGTCTTCGGCTGAAGCTTTCTTT
.,TRBJ2-3,TRBV15,.,CATSRVAQGGEDTQYF,TGTGCCACCAGCAGAGTTGCCCAGGGGGGAGAAGATACGCAGTATTTT
TRBD1,TRBJ1-4,TRBV5-1,.,CASSRQGALGEKLFF,TGCGCCAGCAGCCGACAGGGGGCCCTGGGTGAAAAACTGTTTTTT
.,TRBJ1-1,TRBV29-1,.,CSALVSWGTEAFF,TGCAGCGCTCTAGTATCCTGGGGCACTGAAGCTTTCTTT
.,TRBJ2-1,TRBV6-5,.,CASRSNRDNEQFF,TGTGCCAGCCGCTCCAACAGGGACAATGAGCAGTTCTTC
TRBD1,TRBJ2-7,TRBV10-1,once,CASSEKGTGLSYEQYF,TGCGCCAGCAGTGAAAAGGGGACAGGGCTCTCCTACGAGCAGTACTTC
TRBD1,TRBJ1-5,TRBV28,.,CASSLGTGENQPQHF,TGTGCCAGCAGTTTAGGGACAGGGGAAAATCAGCCCCAGCATTTT
TRBD1,TRBJ1-2,TRBV15,.,CATSRGGTGPGYTF,TGTGCCACCAGCAGAGGTGGGACAGGGCCTGGCTACACCTTC
.,TRBJ2-7,TRBV2,.,CATGVTYEQYF,TGTGCCACGGGGGTCACCTACGAGCAGTACTTC
.,TRBJ2-7,TRBV20-1,.,CSAHQGNEQYF,TGCAGTGCCCACCAGGGGAACGAGCAGTACTTC
.,TRBJ2-7,TRBV19,.,CASTHPGYPYEQYF,TGTGCCAGTACCCATCCGGGGTACCCCTACGAGCAGTACTTC
TRBD1,TRBJ2-7,TRBV10-2,once,CASSGQGDEQYF,TGCGCCAGCAGTGGGCAGGGGGACGAGCAGTACTTC
TRBD1,TRBJ2-7,TRBV4-1,.,CASSQRSGTGSYEQYF,TGCGCCAGCAGCCAAAGATCCGGGACAGGGTCCTACGAGCAGTACTTC
TRBD1,TRBJ2-4,TRBV7-9,.,CASSSAQGPETQYF,TGTGCCAGCAGCTCCGCACAGGGGCCCGAAACTCAGTACTTC
TRBD1,TRBJ2-7,TRBV5-1,.,CASSRTRQGEWGEQYF,TGCGCCAGCAGCCGAACTAGACAGGGGGAGTGGGGAGAGCAGTACTTC
.,TRBJ2-2,TRBV5-1,.,CASSATGFSAGELFF,TGCGCCAGCAGCGCAACAGGGTTTTCGGCCGGGGAGCTGTTTTTT
.,TRBJ1-5,TRBV7-2,.,CASSLGVDRPQHF,TGTGCCAGCAGCTTAGGGGTGGACAGGCCCCAGCATTTT
.,TRBJ1-4,TRBV10-3,.,CAISESSGKLFF,TGTGCCATCAGTGAGTCGTCAGGAAAACTGTTTTTT
.,TRBJ2-5,TRBV7-8,.,CASSQFETQYF,TGTGCCAGCAGCCAGTTTGAGACCCAGTACTTC
.,TRBJ1-2,TRBV5-1,.,CASSLGGGANYGYTF,TGCGCCAGCAGCCTGGGAGGCGGAGCTAACTATGGCTACACCTTC
.,TRBJ2-2,TRBV28,.,CASNPWSAIANTGELFF,TGTGCCAGCAACCCCTGGTCTGCAATCGCGAACACCGGGGAGCTGTTTTTT
.,TRBJ1-1,TRBV7-8,.,CASSSPGGLSEAFF,TGTGCCAGCAGCTCCCCTGGGGGTTTAAGTGAAGCTTTCTTT
.,TRBJ2-5,TRBV7-2,.,CASSLGQGPRETQYF,TGTGCCAGCAGCTTAGGCCAGGGACCGAGGGAGACCCAGTACTTC
.,TRBJ2-5,TRBV6-6,few,CASSYWQRETQYF,TGTGCCAGCAGTTACTGGCAGCGGGAGACCCAGTACTTC
TRBD2,TRBJ2-3,TRBV6-6,.,CASIMTSGTDTQYF,TGTGCCAGCATTATGACTAGCGGCACAGATACGCAGTATTTT
.,TRBJ1-2,TRBV5-1,.,CASSPGPYGYTF,TGCGCCAGCAGCCCCGGACCTTATGGCTACACCTTC
.,TRBJ1-3,TRBV23-1,few,CASSQGGGRAGNTIYF,TGCGCCAGCAGTCAAGGAGGGGGACGGGCTGGAAACACCATATATTTT
TRBD2,TRBJ2-6,TRBV4-1,.,CASGGGVVGANVLTF,TGCGCCAGCGGGGGGGGAGTGGTTGGGGCCAACGTCCTGACTTTC
TRBD1,TRBJ2-1,TRBV7-2,.,CASSPGRDRDMFF,TGTGCCAGCAGCCCAGGGAGGGACAGGGATATGTTCTTC
.,TRBJ2-7,TRBV5-1,once,CASSVEGASPYEQYF,TGCGCCAGCAGCGTGGAGGGGGCGAGTCCCTACGAGCAGTACTTC
.,TRBJ1-1,TRBV20-1,.,CSARDVTWAFF,TGCAGTGCTAGAGATGTTACCTGGGCTTTCTTT
TRBD1,TRBJ1-6,TRBV24-1,.,CATSDARAGGNSPLHF,TGTGCCACCAGTGACGCGCGGGCAGGGGGGAATTCACCCCTCCACTTT
TRBD2,TRBJ2-7,TRBV27,.,CASSSLASGRAWSYEQYF,TGTGCCAGCAGTTCCCTGGCTAGCGGGAGGGCCTGGTCCTACGAGCAGTACTTC
TRBD1,TRBJ1-5,TRBV6-2/TRBV6-3,.,CASSTGQGIGQPQHF,TGTGCCAGCAGCACGGGACAGGGCATAGGGCAGCCCCAGCATTTT
TRBD2,TRBJ2-1,TRBV6-4,.,CASSVSGGRNEQFF,TGTGCCAGCAGTGTAAGCGGGGGAAGAAATGAGCAGTTCTTC
.,TRBJ2-7,TRBV7-2,.,CASSLFDRTYEQYF,TGTGCCAGCAGCTTATTTGACAGAACCTACGAGCAGTACTTC